Following are 14 T cell receptor beta chains from one sample sequenced in a study of T-cell memory formation after mild COVID-19. TCRdb used MiXCR to reprocess the 5' RACE reads, holding one entry per CDR3 protein. The sample carries 500,000 to 650,000 distinct CDR3 sequences, about 20% recorded once. The sample consisted of PBMCs or a T cell subset sorted from them (not recorded which). These receptors were collected from an adult woman who had mild COVID-19 (a few samples of this study predate the infection). Cell type and time point are not known.

This chain joins TRBV11-3 and TRBJ2-5; 14 bases align to TRBD2. The CDR3 extends over 18 amino acids. Germline CDR1 reads SGHNT; CDR2 reads YENEEA. The V segment lost 3 bases and the J segment 4 bases; nucleotides outside the gene matches: 10. Here the CDR3 reads CASSLGLAGAPGGETQYF. Written as DNA, the CDR3 is TGTGCCAGCAGCTTGGGACTAGCGGGAGCCCCTGGGGGAGAGACCCAGTACTTC.

Only a few counts were recorded for this clonotype. The V call is TRBV24-1, the J call TRBJ2-5; 7 bases are shared with TRBD1. V trimming: 0 bases; J trimming: 6 bases; junction bases outside the gene matches: 6. Germline CDR1 KGHDR, CDR2 SFDVKD. CDR3 size: 15 residues. CDR3 sequence (DNA): TGTGCCACCAGTGATTTGCAAGGGGGCAAAAAGACCCAGTACTTC. Amino acid sequence: CATSDLQGGKKTQYF.

The chain recombines TRBV10-3 with TRBJ1-2; 8 nucleotides match TRBD1. The trim removed 6 bases at V and 4 bases at J, leaving 7 bases unmatched. The CDR3 is 14 residues long. Germline loops: CDR1 ENHRY, CDR2 SYGVKD. The CDR3 nucleotides read TGTGCCATCAGCGGACAGGGAGGGGGCTATGGCTACACCTTC. Its translation: CAISGQGGGYGYTF.

The V and J genes are TRBV7-8 and TRBJ2-5; TRBD1 aligns across 8 bases. V dropped 0 bases and J dropped 4; count of bases not matched to a gene: 10. Germline loops: CDR1 SGHVS, CDR2 FQNEAQ. The CDR3 runs to 17 residues. The CDR3 here is CASSLAARTGRGETQYF. CDR3 bases: TGTGCCAGCAGCTTAGCCGCCCGGACAGGGCGAGGAGAGACCCAGTACTTC.

This clonotype was recorded a few times. The chain carries TRBV6-5 and TRBJ2-2; D is uncertain. Trimming cost V 8 bases and J 3 bases, with 13 bases left between them. This CDR3 is 14 amino acids long. Germline lookup yields CDR1 MNHEY and CDR2 SVGAGI. The CDR3 nucleotides are TGTGCCAGCGGACCCGGGCCCGACACCGGGGAGCTGTTTTTT. Its translation: CASGPGPDTGELFF.

This clonotype has more than one count but fewer than ten. The chain has TRBV3-1 and TRBJ2-3, with D tentatively TRBD2 (5 bases). V gave up 0 bases and J gave up 10 bases, with 11 bases separating them. Germline loops: CDR1 LGHDT, CDR2 YNNKEL (reference sequence). The CDR3 is 13 amino acids. In DNA form, the CDR3 reads TGTGCCAGCAGCCAAGATCTGGGAGCGGCGCAGTATTTT. It codes for CASSQDLGAAQYF.

The V and J genes are TRBV13 and TRBJ2-5; 10 nucleotides match TRBD1. Germline V lookup: CDR1 PRHDT, CDR2 FYEKMQ (reference sequence). The V segment lost 6 bases and the J segment 4 bases; nucleotides outside the gene matches: 8. This CDR3 is built from 15 residues. The CDR3 DNA reads as TGTGCCAGCAGAGAGGACAGGGGGATTGGAGAGACCCAGTACTTC. Translating gives CASREDRGIGETQYF.

This clonotype came up a few times. The V and J genes are TRBV9 and TRBJ2-7; 7 bases line up with TRBD1. The CDR3 is made up of 14 amino acids. Trimming cost V 4 bases and J 1 base; bases outside gene matches: 5. Germline V lookup: CDR1 SGDLS, CDR2 YYNGEE. The CDR3 loop reads CASSPWTGSYEQYF. CDR3 sequence (DNA): TGTGCCAGCAGCCCCTGGACAGGTTCCTACGAGCAGTACTTC.

This clonotype was detected only a few times. The chain is built from TRBV20-1 and TRBJ2-3; D perhaps matches TRBD2 (5 bases). V lost 6 bases to trimming and J lost 5 bases, with 18 bases between them. Germline-derived CDR1 and CDR2 are DFQATT and SNEGSKA (reference sequence). The CDR3 totals 14 residues. DNA of the CDR3: TGCAGTGCCACCGGAGGACCTCGCAGAGATACGCAGTATTTT. Its protein is CSATGGPRRDTQYF.

The rearrangement links TRBV19 to TRBJ1-2; D remains ambiguous. The CDR3 totals 13 residues. Trimming removed 5 bases from V and 3 bases from J, with 10 bases in between. Germline assignment: CDR1 LNHDA and CDR2 SQIVND (reference sequence). As DNA, the CDR3 is TGTGCCAGTAGTCCAAAATTAGACTATGGCTACACCTTC. Its translation is CASSPKLDYGYTF.

V usage is TRBV2 and J usage is TRBJ2-7; 11 bases map to TRBD2. Looked up from germline, CDR1 is SNHLY and CDR2 is FYNNEI. V lost 8 bases, J lost 3 bases, and 6 bases stayed unmatched. The CDR3 covers 14 residues. CDR3 loop: CASGSGRVYYEQYF. CDR3 bases: TGTGCCAGCGGTAGCGGGAGGGTTTACTACGAGCAGTACTTC. Full variable domain (missing parts from reference TRBV2 and TRBJ2-7): EPEVTQTPSHQVTQMGQEVILRCVPISNHLYFYWYRQILGQKVEFLVSFYNNEISEKSEIFDDQFSVERPDGSNFTLKIRSTKLEDSAMYFCASGSGRVYYEQYFGPGTRLTVT.

J is TRBJ1-5 and V is TRBV5-1, with a weak D call TRBD1 (6 bases). Between the trimmed V and J ends, which lost 4 bases and 7 bases, there was a span of 18 bases. There are 15 residues in the CDR3. The germline CDR1 and CDR2 sequences are SGHRS and YFSETQ. The CDR3 DNA reads as TGCGCCAGCAGCCCGGACCTAGGGGGAAAGCAGCCCCAGCATTTT. Its translation: CASSPDLGGKQPQHF. Variable domain in full (rest from reference TRBV5-1 and TRBJ1-5): KAGVTQTPRYLIKTRGQQVTLSCSPISGHRSVSWYQQTPGQGLQFLFEYFSETQRNKGNFPGRFSGRQFSNSRSEMNVSTLELGDSALYLCASSPDLGGKQPQHFGDGTRLSIL.

This clonotype has a handful of counts. The V gene is TRBV10-3, the J gene TRBJ1-2; unclear D gene. CDR1 is ENHRY and CDR2 is SYGVKD in the germline V gene. This CDR3 is 13 amino acids long. V gave up 2 bases and J gave up 6 bases, with 10 bases separating them. In nucleotides, the CDR3 is TGTGCCATCAGTGAGGACCCAGAGCATGGCTACACCTTC. It yields the protein CAISEDPEHGYTF.

The sample holds a few counts of this clonotype. The genes are TRBV4-1 and TRBJ1-1; no definite D call. The CDR3 is 17 residues long. V was pared by 4 bases and J by 3 bases, with 21 bases between. Germline CDR1 reads MGHRA; CDR2 reads YSYEKL. Here the CDR3 DNA reads TGCGCCAGCAGCCGTGGCCGTTGGCGAGACACCGACACTGAAGCTTTCTTT. Protein sequence: CASSRGRWRDTDTEAFF.